Below, 5 T cell receptor beta chains from the same sample are listed, as sequenced in a study of Ad26.COV2.S vaccination and SARS-CoV-2 variants. The treatment here: 15 to 20 received Ad26.COV2.S at low or high dose, single or two shots; about 5 received placebo; per-sample allocation not given. Sampling occurred on day 63 after the first vaccine or placebo injection. TCRdb's table, derived via immunoSEQ multiplex PCR, lists solely in-frame clones and lacks some. The sample contains roughly 700,000 clones, more than 80% of which appear only once. The sequences come from peripheral blood, collected in a trial of Ad26.COV2.S vaccine versus placebo. Every receptor here comes from a person aged 18-60 years who received the Ad26.COV2.S COVID-19 vaccine or a placebo.

The V gene is TRBV3-1 (or the pseudogene TRBV3-2), the J gene TRBJ2-5; D is tentatively TRBD1 or TRBD2 (5 bases each). V was clipped by 4 bases and J by 5 bases, with 11 bases between them. The CDR3 sequence is 13 residues long. Germline V gene sequence: CDR1 LGHDT, CDR2 YNNKEL (reference sequence). The CDR3 protein is CASSRDLGETQYF. In DNA form, the CDR3 reads TGTGCCAGCAGCCGGGACCTGGGGGAGACCCAGTACTTC.

The chain uses TRBV14 and TRBJ2-7; TRBD1 might be the D (7 bases). The ends were cut back, 0 bases at V and 6 bases at J, with 18 bases in the middle. This CDR3 has 16 amino acids. Germline V gives CDR1 SGHDN, CDR2 FVKESK. The CDR3 coding sequence is TGTGCCAGCAGCCAAGATCTTTGGAGGGCAGGGGGCGAGCAGTACTTC. Amino acid sequence: CASSQDLWRAGGEQYF.

This chain connects TRBV7-9 to TRBJ2-7; possibly TRBD2 for D (5 bases). The germline gives CDR1 SEHNR, CDR2 FQNEAQ (reference sequence). This CDR3 contains 15 residues. V shed 2 bases and J shed 2 bases, with 13 bases lying between them. The CDR3 bases are TGTGCCAGCAGCTTAACTGGATCCGGGACCTACGAGCAGTACTTC. It translates to CASSLTGSGTYEQYF.

The CDR3 nucleotides read TGTGCCAGCAGCCCAGGGACAGGGACCCACACTGAAGCTTTCTTT. This encodes CASSPGTGTHTEAFF. V and J are TRBV7-9 and TRBJ1-1; the match to TRBD1 covers 9 bases. CDR1 is SEHNR and CDR2 is FQNEAQ in the germline V gene (reference sequence). This CDR3 has 15 residues. The junction had 7 bases not matched to a gene; V was cut back by 5 bases and J by 3 bases. Variable domain in full (rest from reference TRBV7-9 and TRBJ1-1): DTGVSQNPRHKITKRGQNVTFRCDPISEHNRLYWYRQTLGQGPEFLTYFQNEAQLEKSRLLSDRFSAERPKGSFSTLEIQRTEQGDSAMYLCASSPGTGTHTEAFFGQGTRLTVV.

The chain combines TRBV6-5 with TRBJ2-4; a possible D gene is TRBD1 (6 bases). The CDR3 is 16 amino acids. V was clipped by 2 bases and J by 0 bases, with 11 bases between them. Germline V gives CDR1 MNHEY, CDR2 SVGAGI. CDR3 in amino acids: CASSYGTRLAKNIQYF. CDR3 sequence (DNA): TGTGCCAGCAGTTACGGGACACGGTTAGCCAAAAACATTCAGTACTTC.